These 32 T cell receptor beta chains originate from one sample sequenced in a study of CD8 T cell repertoires and HIV-1 epitope variants. These receptors have no known antigen. Libraries were prepared by immunoSEQ multiplex PCR; TCRdb keeps only in-frame clonotypes and omits some of them. The sample has around 5,900 clones; more than 65% are singletons. Sequenced: cultured CD8+ T cells derived from PBMCs. The receptor source for this set is a male donor with HIV.

V usage is TRBV5-1 and J usage is TRBJ2-7; the match to TRBD1 covers 7 bases. The CDR3 consists of 15 residues. The V gene end was trimmed by 4 bases and the J gene end by 5 bases; junction bases not matched to a gene: 12. Germline loops: CDR1 SGHRS, CDR2 YFSETQ. CDR3 residues: CASSPGFRGLDEQYF. Written as DNA, the CDR3 is TGCGCCAGCAGCCCCGGGTTTAGGGGGCTCGACGAGCAGTACTTC.

The gene calls are TRBV11-2 and TRBJ2-5; 7 nucleotides align to TRBD1. Germline V gene data show CDR1 as SGHAT and CDR2 as FQNNGV. The ends lost 5 bases at V and 3 bases at J; junction bases unmatched: 6. The CDR3 is 14 amino acids. This chain's CDR3 is CASSHNRGKETQYF. The CDR3 nucleotides are TGTGCCAGCAGCCATAACAGGGGTAAAGAGACCCAGTACTTC.

Only one count was recorded for this clone. The chain uses TRBV9 and TRBJ2-1; 7 nucleotides match TRBD2. The germline gives CDR1 SGDLS, CDR2 YYNGEE. V gave up 6 bases and J gave up 1 base; unmatched junction bases: 4. This CDR3 is built from 14 residues. The CDR3 nucleotides are TGTGCCAGCAACTCGGGGGGATCCTACAATGAGCAGTTCTTC. As protein: CASNSGGSYNEQFF.

The CDR3 bases are TGTGCCAGCAGCCCCGTCGGGGAGACAAATCAGCCCCAGCATTTT. Protein product: CASSPVGETNQPQHF. This rearrangement joins TRBV28 to TRBJ1-5; D not resolved. The CDR3 extends over 15 amino acids. Trimming took 6 bases from V and 4 from J, leaving 16 bases between them. Germline V CDR1 and CDR2: MDHEN, SYDVKM.

The table lists this clone with a few counts. The chain recombines TRBV7-9 with TRBJ2-7, with TRBD1 as a possible D gene (5 bases). The germline gives CDR1 SEHNR, CDR2 FQNEAQ (reference sequence). Trimming shortened V by 5 bases and J by 2 bases, and 13 bases separated the two germline ends. This CDR3 contains 14 residues. The CDR3 DNA follows: TGTGCCAGCAGCCCTACAACGGACACCTACGAGCAGTACTTC. It yields the protein CASSPTTDTYEQYF. Combining the CDR3 with reference TRBV7-9 and TRBJ2-7 gives the whole variable domain DTGVSQNPRHKITKRGQNVTFRCDPISEHNRLYWYRQTLGQGPEFLTYFQNEAQLEKSRLLSDRFSAERPKGSFSTLEIQRTEQGDSAMYLCASSPTTDTYEQYFGPGTRLTVT.

The chain employs TRBV25-1 and TRBJ2-3; D is uncertain. The CDR3 is 15 amino acids. With 3 bases removed from V and 6 bases from J, the gap between germline ends came to 16 bases. Germline V gives CDR1 MGHDK, CDR2 SYGVNS. CDR3 sequence: CASSDGLPRLDTQYF. The DNA for the CDR3 is TGTGCCAGCAGTGATGGGCTACCTCGCCTCGATACGCAGTATTTT.

This chain connects TRBV7-9 to TRBJ2-3; the D gene is possibly TRBD2 (5 bases). Germline V gives CDR1 SEHNR, CDR2 FQNEAQ (reference sequence). Trimming pared 3 bases from V and 0 bases from J, leaving 10 bases between. This CDR3 comprises 15 residues. This CDR3 reads CASSLGGLSTDTQYF. The CDR3 DNA sequence: TGTGCCAGCAGCTTGGGCGGGTTAAGCACAGATACGCAGTATTTT. Full variable domain (rest looked up from reference TRBV7-9 and TRBJ2-3): DTGVSQNPRHKITKRGQNVTFRCDPISEHNRLYWYRQTLGQGPEFLTYFQNEAQLEKSRLLSDRFSAERPKGSFSTLEIQRTEQGDSAMYLCASSLGGLSTDTQYFGPGTRLTVL.

V and J are TRBV6-6 and TRBJ2-5; TRBD2 agrees at 9 bases. The CDR3 is 16 amino acids. V lost 7 bases to trimming and J lost 4 bases; unmatched junction nucleotides: 13. Germline V gene lookup returns CDR1 MNHNY and CDR2 SVGAGI (reference sequence). CDR3: CASTPPSGRSRETQYF. CDR3 in DNA: TGTGCCAGCACCCCCCCGAGCGGGAGGTCCAGAGAGACCCAGTACTTC.

V is TRBV11-1 and J is TRBJ2-7, with 8 bases matching TRBD1. The CDR3 sequence is 12 residues long. V gave up 5 bases and J gave up 7 bases; unmatched junction bases: 4. Germline V gene sequence: CDR1 SGHAT, CDR2 FQDESV (reference sequence). CDR3 DNA sequence: TGTGCCAGCAGCACGACAGGGGTTGAGCAGTACTTC. Translating gives CASSTTGVEQYF. The full variable domain, with the rest looked up from reference TRBV11-1 and TRBJ2-7, is EAEVAQSPRYKITEKSQAVAFWCDPISGHATLYWYRQILGQGPELLVQFQDESVVDDSQLPKDRFSAERLKGVDSTLKIQPAELGDSAMYLCASSTTGVEQYFGPGTRLTVT.

This clone was seen only once. This rearrangement joins TRBV28 to TRBJ1-5; D ambiguous. Germline-derived CDR1 and CDR2 are MDHEN and SYDVKM. This CDR3 is built from 12 residues. Trimming stripped 8 bases from V and 1 base from J, with 6 bases between. CDR3 sequence (DNA): TGTGCCAGCGAAACCAGCAATCAGCCCCAGCATTTT. Protein product: CASETSNQPQHF.

The chain couples TRBV7-6 to TRBJ1-1; unclear D gene. Germline CDR1 and CDR2: SGHVS and FNYEAQ. The CDR3 has 13 amino acids. The ends were cut back, 5 bases at V and 6 bases at J, with 13 bases in the middle. In DNA form, the CDR3 reads TGTGCCAGCAGCCCAAGCCAGAGGGCTGAAGCTTTCTTT. Translation: CASSPSQRAEAFF.

This clone occurred once. The chain combines TRBV5-8 with TRBJ2-1; D may be TRBD1 (5 bases). The germline V gene encodes CDR1 SGHTS and CDR2 YDEGEE. The CDR3 contains 14 residues. Trimming stripped 2 bases from V and 10 bases from J, with 16 bases between. The CDR3 DNA reads as TGTGCCAGCAGCTTCGGGCAGGGCCTTGGGGAGCAGTTCTTC. Its translation is CASSFGQGLGEQFF.

V and J are TRBV7-2 and TRBJ1-4; possibly TRBD1 for D (6 bases). Trimming took off 5 bases at V and 8 bases at J, with 15 bases between the two ends. CDR3 length equals 14 residues. Germline V gene data show CDR1 as SGHTA and CDR2 as FQGNSA. CDR3 DNA: TGTGCCAGCAGCGGAGCGGGGGCTCGAGAAAAACTGTTTTTT. This translates into CASSGAGAREKLFF.

The V call is TRBV30, the J call TRBJ2-5, with TRBD1 matching 12 bases. CDR1 and CDR2 from the germline V gene are GTSNPN and SVGIG (reference sequence). V shed 6 bases, J shed 6 bases, and the junction held 8 bases outside the gene matches. The CDR3 totals 14 residues. For the CDR3, the DNA is TGTGCCTGTTCTCCGGGACAGGGGGCAAAGACCCAGTACTTC. This codes for CACSPGQGAKTQYF.

Comments on this clone: The junction and the germline gene differ at one end; a read error may be behind it. The chain recombines TRBV4-1 with TRBJ2-7; possible D gene TRBD1, 6 bases. The CDR3 is 12 amino acids. In germline, CDR1 is MGHRA, CDR2 YSYEKL. CDR3 region: CASGQGTYEQYF. The DNA for the CDR3 is TGCGCCAGCGGCCAGGGGACCTACGAGCAGTACTTC.

Only a few counts were recorded for this clone. J is TRBJ1-5 and V is TRBV19, with D uncertain. The CDR3 sequence is 16 residues long. Trimming shortened V by 0 bases and J by 0 bases, and 9 bases separated the two germline ends. CDR1 LNHDA and CDR2 SQIVND come from the germline V gene (reference sequence). This CDR3 is CASSIDGSISNQPQHF. CDR3 DNA sequence: TGTGCCAGTAGTATAGATGGCAGTATTAGCAATCAGCCCCAGCATTTT.

This clone was recorded only once. This chain joins TRBV28 and TRBJ1-4, with D unresolved. Between the trimmed V and J ends, which lost 3 bases and 5 bases, there was a span of 7 bases. The germline gives CDR1 MDHEN, CDR2 SYDVKM. The CDR3 extends over 13 amino acids. This chain's CDR3 is CASSFVGNEKLFF. The CDR3 DNA follows: TGTGCCAGCAGTTTTGTAGGGAATGAAAAACTGTTTTTT.

This clone was picked up a small number of times. The chain carries TRBV2 and TRBJ2-7; 7 bases agree with TRBD2. CDR1 and CDR2 from the germline V gene are SNHLY and FYNNEI. The CDR3 is 15 amino acids. The trim removed 7 bases at V and 5 bases at J, leaving 14 bases unmatched. The DNA of the CDR3 is TGTGCCAGCATTGGATTCGAGTCTAGCGGTAACGAGCAGTACTTC. Translated, it gives CASIGFESSGNEQYF. The variable domain in full, with the rest retrieved from reference TRBV2 and TRBJ2-7, is EPEVTQTPSHQVTQMGQEVILRCVPISNHLYFYWYRQILGQKVEFLVSFYNNEISEKSEIFDDQFSVERPDGSNFTLKIRSTKLEDSAMYFCASIGFESSGNEQYFGPGTRLTVT.

Relative to its sample, this clone is medium-sized (0.01 to 0.1%). The chain links TRBV28 to TRBJ2-7; D uncertain. V was trimmed by 5 bases and J by 3 bases, leaving 17 bases between them. This CDR3 comprises 15 residues. CDR1 MDHEN and CDR2 SYDVKM come from the germline V gene. As DNA, the CDR3 is TGTGCCAGCAGTCCCCGACTGGGCGACCTCTACGAGCAGTACTTC. Protein: CASSPRLGDLYEQYF. Full variable domain (remainder filled in from reference TRBV28 and TRBJ2-7): DVKVTQSSRYLVKRTGEKVFLECVQDMDHENMFWYRQDPGLGLRLIYFSYDVKMKEKGDIPEGYSVSREKKERFSLILESASTNQTSMYLCASSPRLGDLYEQYFGPGTRLTVT.

V and J are TRBV6-5 and TRBJ1-1; D is undetermined. This CDR3 has 16 amino acids. Trimming left V 0 bases short and J 3 bases short, with 14 bases between. Germline loops: CDR1 MNHEY, CDR2 SVGAGI. The CDR3 DNA is TGTGCCAGCAGTTACTCGATAGAGTTAATGTACACTGAAGCTTTCTTT. This sequence encodes CASSYSIELMYTEAFF.

The V and J genes are TRBV7-8 and TRBJ2-1; D uncertain. The V gene lost 1 base and the J gene lost 9 bases, with 10 bases spanning the gap. Germline lookup yields CDR1 SGHVS and CDR2 FQNEAQ. The CDR3 consists of 13 residues. The DNA for the CDR3 is TGTGCCAGCAGCTTAGACGGTGCCAGTGAGCAGTTCTTC. This sequence encodes CASSLDGASEQFF.

A remark on this clone: One end of the junction varies from germline; a read error may be responsible. The rearrangement uses TRBV5-8 and TRBJ1-2; the match to TRBD1 covers 10 bases. CDR1 and CDR2 from the germline V gene are SGHTS and YDEGEE. This CDR3 contains 14 residues. CDR3 coding DNA: TGTGCCAGCAGCGATCCCGGGACAGGGGTCCTCGGTGCCTTC. This codes for CASSDPGTGVLGAF.

In the case of this clone: Other DNA sequences of this sample code for an identical CDR3. The chain links TRBV27 to TRBJ2-7; tentatively, D is TRBD1 (5 bases). This CDR3 region has 16 residues. V was shortened by 0 bases and J by 3 bases, with 15 bases between the two germline ends. Germline assignment: CDR1 MNHEY and CDR2 SMNVEV (reference sequence). This CDR3 reads CASSLSQGTLSYEQYF. The CDR3 region has the DNA TGTGCCAGCAGTTTATCCCAGGGTACTCTGAGCTACGAGCAGTACTTC.

The rearrangement links TRBV11-1 to TRBJ2-3; D is perhaps TRBD2 (5 bases). This CDR3 spans 16 amino acids. V dropped 1 base and J dropped 6 bases, with 17 bases sitting between them. Germline CDR1 is SGHAT and CDR2 is FQDESV (reference sequence). CDR3 in DNA: TGTGCCAGCAGCTTAGTCCCTAGCCTAACTGGGGATACGCAGTATTTT. It codes for CASSLVPSLTGDTQYF.

This clone has just one count. This chain links TRBV27 with TRBJ1-5; D is ambiguous. V was cut by 3 bases and J by 3 bases, with 6 bases left in between. This CDR3 has 13 residues. Germline CDR1 is MNHEY and CDR2 is SMNVEV (reference sequence). CDR3 residues: CASSFLINQPQHF. The CDR3 DNA sequence: TGTGCCAGCAGTTTCTTAATCAATCAGCCCCAGCATTTT.

The chain has TRBV14 and TRBJ2-7; 7 nucleotides align to TRBD1. Germline trimming cut 4 bases from V and 2 bases from J; bases unmatched to any gene: 14. Germline loops: CDR1 SGHDN, CDR2 FVKESK. CDR3 length equals 17 residues. The CDR3 sequence: CASSPKGQQGTTYEQYF. The CDR3 bases are TGTGCCAGCAGCCCCAAAGGCCAACAGGGGACAACCTACGAGCAGTACTTC.

The rearrangement uses TRBV11-2 and TRBJ2-3; 7 bases agree with TRBD1. Germline CDR1 is SGHAT and CDR2 is FQNNGV. V was clipped by 2 bases and J by 2 bases; unmatched bases: 4. This CDR3 is built from 15 residues. The CDR3 reads CASSLRTGFTDTQYF. DNA of the CDR3: TGTGCCAGCAGCTTAAGGACAGGATTCACAGATACGCAGTATTTT.

V is TRBV9 and J is TRBJ1-1, with D perhaps TRBD1 (6 bases). The germline V gene encodes CDR1 SGDLS and CDR2 YYNGEE. V lost 6 bases and J 1 base, leaving 13 bases between the germline ends. This CDR3 spans 14 amino acids. In DNA form, the CDR3 reads TGTGCCAGCACCTACTCGGACAGGAACACTGAAGCTTTCTTT. This sequence encodes CASTYSDRNTEAFF.

V gene TRBV9 combines with J gene TRBJ1-1; 8 bases fit TRBD1. Germline loops: CDR1 SGDLS, CDR2 YYNGEE. CDR3 length equals 14 residues. V lost 4 bases to trimming and J lost 5 bases; unmatched junction nucleotides: 7. DNA of the CDR3: TGTGCCAGCAGCCCTACAGGGGGAGGTACTGAAGCTTTCTTT. This codes for CASSPTGGGTEAFF.

This clone was picked up one time. V usage is TRBV18 and J usage is TRBJ2-5; D is perhaps TRBD1 (5 bases). CDR3 size: 11 residues. Germline assignment: CDR1 KGHSH and CDR2 LQKENI. With 6 bases removed from V and 5 bases from J, the gap between germline ends came to 7 bases. The CDR3 sequence: CASSGRETQYF. The CDR3 bases are TGTGCCAGCTCGGGGCGGGAGACCCAGTACTTC.

This clone was counted between two and nine times. The chain carries TRBV13 and TRBJ2-1; 8 bases match TRBD2. The V gene end was trimmed by 3 bases and the J gene end by 7 bases; junction bases not matched to a gene: 14. The CDR3 consists of 17 residues. CDR1 is PRHDT, CDR2 FYEKMQ, per germline (reference sequence). CDR3 sequence reads: CASSLNGELAEINEQFF. Here the CDR3 DNA reads TGTGCCAGCAGCTTGAACGGCGAACTAGCGGAGATTAATGAGCAGTTCTTC.

This clone is a singleton in its sample. The genes are TRBV10-3 and TRBJ2-2, with D unresolved. CDR3 size: 14 residues. Germline-derived CDR1 and CDR2 are ENHRY and SYGVKD. The ends were cut back, 2 bases at V and 4 bases at J, with 8 bases in the middle. This chain's CDR3 is CAISEGPGTGELFF. CDR3 DNA: TGTGCCATCAGTGAGGGCCCCGGCACCGGGGAGCTGTTTTTT.